These 4 T cell receptor beta chains were sequenced from one sample in a study of tumor and adjacent non-tumor tissue in lung cancer. A modified ARM-PCR protocol with three rounds of nested PCR amplified TCRbeta. TCRdb passed the multiplex PCR reads through MiXCR, listing each CDR3 protein once. The sample shows approximately 130,000 distinct CDR3 sequences, about 66% of them seen only once. The template was RNA from unsorted bulk tissue. The source material was lung tumor tissue. These receptors all stem from a young man with non-small cell lung cancer.

This clonotype was detected only a few times. A much larger clonotype is one base distant, so this may be a read error. CDR3 bases: TGCGGCGTTGAAGTGGACGGATTCTATGGCTACACCTTC. Translated, it gives CGVEVDGFYGYTF. The rearrangement links TRBV29-1 to TRBJ1-2; D gene unclear. The CDR3 is 13 amino acids. The germline CDR1 and CDR2 sequences are SQVTM and ANQGSEA.

With respect to this clonotype: This may be a read error, as it is one base from a much larger clone. The chain uses TRBV20-1 and TRBJ2-3; D gene unclear. The CDR3 sequence is 14 residues long. CDR1 and CDR2 (germline): DFQATT, SNEGSKA (reference sequence). The CDR3 loop is CSATWSVGADTRYF. The DNA for the CDR3 is TGCAGTGCCACGTGGAGCGTAGGCGCAGATACGCGGTATTTT.

In its sample, this clonotype was seen once. Possible read error: a much larger clone is one base away. The chain employs TRBV4-1 and TRBJ2-5, with TRBD2 identical over 8 bases. CDR1 is MGHRA and CDR2 is YSYEKL in the germline V gene. The V segment lost 6 bases and the J segment 1 base; nucleotides outside the gene matches: 4. The CDR3 is 14 residues long. The CDR3 DNA reads TGCGCCAGCAGACCGGGAGGGAGCCAAGAGACCCAGTACTTC. As protein: CASRPGGSQETQYF.

A note on this clonotype: The CDR3 does not close with the conserved phenylalanine or tryptophan, likely indicating a read error. The DNA is omitted, as the CDR3 cannot be located on it reliably, and the CDR3 follows TCRdb's listing. The genes are TRBV11-2 and TRBJ2-1. The germline CDR1 and CDR2 sequences are SGHAT and FQNNGV. The CDR3 is 13 residues long, counting both termini. The chain's CDR3 is CASSLKVKDEQSL.